The 5 T cell receptor beta chains listed next were all sequenced from one sample in a study of T cell changes during pregnancy in multiple sclerosis. Measured with immunoSEQ multiplex PCR; TCRdb has only the in-frame clones, and not every one. The sample holds roughly 100,000 clones, around 90% seen once. This sample comprised peripheral blood, obtained before pregnancy. The receptors originated from a female donor with multiple sclerosis, enrolled in a pregnancy study.

V gene TRBV6-5 combines with J gene TRBJ1-1, with 8 positions matching TRBD1. The CDR3 is made up of 16 amino acids. Germline CDR1 and CDR2: MNHEY and SVGAGI. Unmatched junction bases numbered 5, after V lost 0 bases and J lost 2 bases. The CDR3, as DNA: TGTGCCAGCAGTTACTCGAGGACAGGGATAAACACTGAAGCTTTCTTT. It codes for CASSYSRTGINTEAFF.

This clone was observed a handful of times. This chain joins TRBV7-9 and TRBJ2-4, with 7 bases that match TRBD2. The J segment lost 6 bases and the V segment lost 5 bases, leaving 10 bases of the junction unmatched. Germline V CDR1 and CDR2: SEHNR, FQNEAQ (reference sequence). The CDR3 contains 15 residues. The CDR3 coding sequence is TGTGCCAGCAGCACCCCAGCGGGGCCAAGAAACATTCAGTACTTC. It is translated as CASSTPAGPRNIQYF.

J is TRBJ2-7 and V is TRBV30; possible D gene TRBD2, 5 bases. The germline V and J ends were trimmed by 0 bases and 5 bases, with 8 bases remaining between them. Germline V gene sequence: CDR1 GTSNPN, CDR2 SVGIG (reference sequence). The CDR3 consists of 12 residues. CDR3 coding DNA: TGTGCCTGGAGTGTACTCGGGGACGAGCAGTACTTC. The encoded protein is CAWSVLGDEQYF.

The sample holds one count of this clone. The V gene is TRBV6-4, the J gene TRBJ1-2; 7 bases agree with TRBD1. Germline CDR1 reads MRHNA; CDR2 reads SNTAGT. The CDR3 runs to 15 residues. V was clipped by 3 bases and J by 4 bases; unmatched bases: 8. The CDR3: CASSENWDSSYGYTF. CDR3 nucleotides: TGTGCCAGCAGTGAGAATTGGGACAGCAGCTATGGCTACACCTTC.

CDR3 sequence reads: CSIPGRGYNEQFF. DNA for the CDR3: TGCAGCATCCCCGGGAGAGGGTACAATGAGCAGTTCTTC. The rearrangement uses TRBV29-1 and TRBJ2-1; D might be TRBD2 (6 bases). Trimming removed 8 bases from V and 4 bases from J, with 15 bases in between. The CDR3 spans 13 residues. Germline CDR1 reads SQVTM; CDR2 reads ANQGSEA.